Listed here are 31 T cell receptor beta chains from one sample, sequenced in a study of regulatory T cells in long-lasting Graves disease. Relying on iRepertoire HTBI primers and Arm-PCR of CDR3 regions, the team built TCR beta libraries. TCRdb ran MiXCR on the multiplex PCR reads and lists one entry per CDR3 protein. The sample yields around 480,000 distinct CDR3 sequences, 15% to 20% seen once. Specified time point: newly diagnosed GD, antithyroid drugs for less than 3 months. After RNA was extracted from PBMCs, the TCR library was made from it. The same data also contributed to another study, on T cells in Graves' hyperthyroidism and ophthalmopathy.

Sequenced here: peripheral blood mononuclear cells (PBMCs), sampled at new diagnosis, from a patient treated with antithyroid drugs. All receptors derive from a woman aged 35-65 years with Graves disease.

This clonotype was counted a few times. The chain has TRBV20-1 and TRBJ1-2, with TRBD1 matching 9 bases. The CDR3 is 13 amino acids. V gave up 3 bases and J gave up 7 bases; unmatched junction bases: 6. Germline V lookup: CDR1 DFQATT, CDR2 SNEGSKA (reference sequence). For the CDR3, the DNA is TGCAGTGCTAGGGGACAGGGTGGTTCTGGCTACACCTTC. Translating gives CSARGQGGSGYTF.

The V and J genes are TRBV4-1 and TRBJ1-2, with D maybe TRBD1 (6 bases). Trimming stripped 6 bases from V and 3 bases from J, with 14 bases between. The V gene's germline CDR1 is MGHRA and CDR2 YSYEKL. The CDR3 length is 14 residues. In DNA form, the CDR3 reads TGCGCCAGCAGTTCTCTGGGGGCCTACTATGGCTACACCTTC. The encoded protein is CASSSLGAYYGYTF.

This clonotype was found once. Given a much more abundant clone one base away, this may be a read error. The chain is built from TRBV12-3 or TRBV12-4 and TRBJ2-7; D not certain. CDR3 size: 11 residues. The chain's CDR3 is CTSSLGGPEHF. CDR3 sequence (DNA): TGTACCAGCAGTTTAGGTGGCCCAGAGCACTTC.

This clonotype was observed many times. The rearrangement links TRBV10-3 to TRBJ2-3; possibly TRBD1 for D (6 bases). This CDR3 is built from 15 residues. Germline loops: CDR1 ENHRY, CDR2 SYGVKD. Trimming cost V 6 bases and J 1 base, with 14 bases left between them. The CDR3 DNA is TGTGCCATCAGGGACCTTAGACAGGGCACAGATACGCAGTATTTT. Protein: CAIRDLRQGTDTQYF.

This CDR3 is CASMGGSKETQYF. CDR3 DNA sequence: TGCGCCAGCATGGGGGGCAGCAAGGAGACCCAGTACTTC. The chain joins TRBV5-1 to TRBJ2-5, with D possibly called TRBD1 or TRBD2 (6 bases each). This CDR3 has 13 residues. The V end was cut by 6 bases, the J end by 5 bases, with 14 bases between. Germline V gene lookup returns CDR1 SGHRS and CDR2 YFSETQ. The variable domain in full, with the rest retrieved from reference TRBV5-1 and TRBJ2-5, is KAGVTQTPRYLIKTRGQQVTLSCSPISGHRSVSWYQQTPGQGLQFLFEYFSETQRNKGNFPGRFSGRQFSNSRSEMNVSTLELGDSALYLCASMGGSKETQYFGPGTRLLVL.

The V call is TRBV19, the J call TRBJ1-2; 9 bases line up with TRBD1. V lost 5 bases, J lost 7 bases, and 5 bases stayed unmatched. This CDR3 comprises 13 residues. The germline V gene has CDR1 LNHDA and CDR2 SQIVND (reference sequence). For the CDR3, the DNA is TGTGCCAGTAGTGCACAGGGGGCCAGTGGCTACACCTTC. Protein: CASSAQGASGYTF.

This clonotype was seen a handful of times. CDR3 protein: CAISGGAGTEAFF. The CDR3 DNA sequence: TGTGCCATCTCTGGGGGCGCGGGCACTGAAGCTTTCTTT. The gene calls are TRBV10-3 and TRBJ1-1; D might be TRBD1 (6 bases). Germline V CDR1 and CDR2: ENHRY, SYGVKD. The CDR3 consists of 13 residues. The V gene lost 8 bases and the J gene lost 4 bases, with 14 bases spanning the gap.

CDR3 in amino acids: CASSNLPVYEQYF. The CDR3 DNA is TGTGCCAGCAGTAATCTCCCGGTCTACGAGCAGTACTTC. V gene TRBV27 combines with J gene TRBJ2-7; D is ambiguous. CDR1 and CDR2 from the germline V gene are MNHEY and SMNVEV (reference sequence). V was clipped by 5 bases and J by 3 bases, with 11 bases between them. The CDR3 is 13 residues long.

This clonotype has at least ten counts. The V call is TRBV3-1, the J call TRBJ1-2; D possibly corresponds to TRBD1 (5 bases). CDR3 size: 14 residues. Germline CDR1 and CDR2: LGHDT and YNNKEL (reference sequence). V shed 1 base and J shed 1 base, with 7 bases lying between them. The CDR3 here is CASSQATDNYGYTF. The CDR3 DNA follows: TGTGCCAGCAGCCAAGCGACAGATAACTATGGCTACACCTTC.

In its sample, this clonotype was seen many times. The V call is TRBV28, the J call TRBJ2-7; 9 positions match TRBD1. Germline values: CDR1 MDHEN, CDR2 SYDVKM. The CDR3 runs to 15 residues. J lost 3 bases, V lost 3 bases, and 6 bases had no gene match. CDR3 sequence reads: CASSFADRGLYEQYF. Written as DNA, the CDR3 is TGTGCCAGCAGTTTTGCGGACAGGGGACTCTACGAGCAGTACTTC.

The chain joins TRBV12-3 or TRBV12-4 to TRBJ2-2; no clear D gene. The CDR3 totals 17 residues. Trimming took off 5 bases at V and 0 bases at J, with 16 bases between the two ends. The CDR3 is CASSRTSPFSNTGELFF. DNA of the CDR3: TGTGCCAGCAGTCGGACCTCACCGTTCTCGAACACCGGGGAGCTGTTTTTT.

This sequence joins TRBV10-3 and TRBJ1-1; D is unresolved. The CDR3 is 13 amino acids. Germline CDR1 is ENHRY and CDR2 is SYGVKD. Trimming left V 5 bases short and J 0 bases short, with 7 bases between. DNA of the CDR3: TGTGCCATCAGTCCCACAGTGAACACTGAAGCTTTCTTT. Its translation: CAISPTVNTEAFF.

This clonotype showed up just a few times. The chain has TRBV19 and TRBJ2-3; 7 bases map to TRBD1. The CDR3 runs to 13 residues. With V trimmed by 8 bases and J by 3 bases, 5 bases remained unmatched. The germline gives CDR1 LNHDA, CDR2 SQIVND (reference sequence). The CDR3 DNA reads as TGTGCCAGTTCGACAGGGATGACAGATACGCAGTATTTT. This sequence encodes CASSTGMTDTQYF.

V is TRBV10-2 and J is TRBJ1-1; D gene ambiguous. Per the germline V gene, CDR1 is WSHSY and CDR2 is SAAADI. The CDR3 is 13 amino acids. Trimming took 3 bases from V and 5 from J, leaving 10 bases between them. As DNA, the CDR3 is TGCGCCAGCAGTGAAATCCTGGTGACTGAAGCTTTCTTT. Translating it yields CASSEILVTEAFF.

The sample holds many counts of this clonotype. The V gene is TRBV2, the J gene TRBJ2-4, with D possibly called TRBD1 or TRBD2 (5 bases each). The CDR3 contains 18 residues. Germline-derived CDR1 and CDR2 are SNHLY and FYNNEI. Trimming stripped 8 bases from V and 0 bases from J, with 23 bases between. The CDR3 here is CASGSGTEDLLAKNIQYF. The CDR3 DNA reads TGTGCCAGCGGATCCGGGACGGAGGATTTGTTAGCCAAAAACATTCAGTACTTC.

The chain joins TRBV6-9 to TRBJ1-2; 10 nucleotides align to TRBD1. Per germline, CDR1 MNHGY and CDR2 SVAAGI. The CDR3 spans 15 residues. Trimming removed 4 bases from V and 4 bases from J; junction bases left unmatched: 6. The CDR3 DNA sequence: TGTGCCAGCAGTTCCGGGGACAGGGGTTCCTATGGCTACACCTTC. Encoded protein: CASSSGDRGSYGYTF.

This clonotype was seen at least ten times. V gene TRBV6-5 combines with J gene TRBJ1-6; D unresolved. Trimming removed 0 bases at V and 9 bases at J, with 6 bases between. Germline assignment: CDR1 MNHEY and CDR2 SVGAGI. The CDR3 extends over 13 amino acids. This CDR3 is CASSYSRSSPLHF. The CDR3 nucleotides are TGTGCCAGCAGTTACTCGAGGAGTTCACCCCTCCACTTT.

The CDR3, as DNA: TGTGCCAGCATCTCGGGTAGGGGCACTGAAGCTTTCTTT. Its protein product is CASISGRGTEAFF. The chain carries TRBV12-3 or TRBV12-4 and TRBJ1-1; D is possibly TRBD1 (5 bases). V lost 7 bases and J 4 bases, leaving 13 bases between the germline ends. This CDR3 has 13 residues.

Many counts were recorded for this clonotype. The rearrangement uses TRBV20-1 and TRBJ2-1; D uncertain. Germline CDR1 reads DFQATT; CDR2 reads SNEGSKA (reference sequence). CDR3 length: 12 residues. Trimming shortened V by 1 base and J by 6 bases, and 7 bases separated the two germline ends. The CDR3 loop is CSARGALNEQFF. DNA of the CDR3: TGCAGTGCTAGAGGCGCACTCAATGAGCAGTTCTTC.

The chain carries TRBV2 and TRBJ2-7, with D possibly matching TRBD2 (6 bases). Germline loops: CDR1 SNHLY, CDR2 FYNNEI. Trimming took off 6 bases at V and 0 bases at J, with 15 bases between the two ends. The CDR3 spans 15 residues. The CDR3 spells CASSSPSAGSYEQYF. The CDR3 DNA is TGTGCCAGCAGCTCCCCTAGCGCGGGCTCCTACGAGCAGTACTTC.

J is TRBJ2-3 and V is TRBV7-9, with 8 nucleotides matching TRBD1. The V gene end was trimmed by 1 base and the J gene end by 0 bases; junction bases not matched to a gene: 3. Germline values: CDR1 SEHNR, CDR2 FQNEAQ (reference sequence). This CDR3 region has 16 residues. The CDR3 bases are TGTGCCAGCAGCTTAGGACAGGGGATGAGCACAGATACGCAGTATTTT. This sequence encodes CASSLGQGMSTDTQYF.

This chain joins TRBV20-1 and TRBJ2-4; D might be TRBD2 (5 bases). Germline V gene sequence: CDR1 DFQATT, CDR2 SNEGSKA (reference sequence). The CDR3 is 14 amino acids. Trimming cost V 3 bases and J 0 bases, with 9 bases left between them. CDR3 coding DNA: TGCAGTGCTAGTTTGACTATAGCCAAAAACATTCAGTACTTC. Protein: CSASLTIAKNIQYF.

This clonotype was counted many times. The genes are TRBV19 and TRBJ1-5, with D uncertain. Trimming shortened V by 7 bases and J by 4 bases, and 14 bases separated the two germline ends. The CDR3 runs to 14 residues. The germline gives CDR1 LNHDA, CDR2 SQIVND (reference sequence). CDR3 amino acids: CASNQRARNQPQHF. As DNA, the CDR3 is TGTGCCAGTAACCAACGGGCACGAAATCAGCCCCAGCATTTT. Combining the CDR3 with reference TRBV19 and TRBJ1-5 gives the whole variable domain DGGITQSPKYLFRKEGQNVTLSCEQNLNHDAMYWYRQDPGQGLRLIYYSQIVNDFQKGDIAEGYSVSREKKESFPLTVTSAQKNPTAFYLCASNQRARNQPQHFGDGTRLSIL.

This sequence joins TRBV5-6 and TRBJ2-5; 7 positions match TRBD2. Germline assignment: CDR1 SGHDT and CDR2 YYEEEE. This CDR3 is 17 amino acids long. V shed 0 bases and J 5 bases; nucleotides not matched to a gene: 13. Here the CDR3 DNA reads TGTGCCAGCAGCTTGGCCGGGGGGAGAGGGAAGGACGAGACCCAGTACTTC. Protein: CASSLAGGRGKDETQYF.

V gene TRBV5-1 combines with J gene TRBJ2-7; D is uncertain. The V end lost 4 bases, the J end lost 0 bases, and 11 bases lay between the germline ends. The CDR3 loop spans 14 amino acids. CDR1 is SGHRS, CDR2 YFSETQ, per germline. This CDR3 is CASSKDGFSYEQYF. For the CDR3, the DNA is TGCGCCAGCAGCAAGGACGGGTTCTCCTACGAGCAGTACTTC.

The chain's CDR3 is CASSSPHSTSGGSYTQYF. Here the CDR3 DNA reads TGTGCCAGCAGTTCCCCACACTCTACTAGCGGGGGCTCTTATACGCAGTATTTT. The V gene is TRBV27, the J gene TRBJ2-3; 11 nucleotides agree with TRBD2. Per germline, CDR1 MNHEY and CDR2 SMNVEV (reference sequence). The CDR3 spans 18 residues. The junction had 16 bases not matched to a gene; V was cut back by 4 bases and J by 7 bases.

J is TRBJ1-4 and V is TRBV19, with 8 bases aligning to TRBD1. The germline V gene encodes CDR1 LNHDA and CDR2 SQIVND (reference sequence). Losses at the gene ends were 4 bases for V and 5 bases for J; bases not matched to a gene: 3. This CDR3 has 14 amino acids. CDR3 DNA: TGTGCCAGTAGTAGGACAGGGAGAAATGAAAAACTGTTTTTT. This sequence encodes CASSRTGRNEKLFF.

This clonotype was seen many times. This chain connects TRBV5-1 to TRBJ2-1; TRBD2 agrees at 8 bases. The CDR3 spans 15 residues. The germline CDR1 and CDR2 sequences are SGHRS and YFSETQ. The junction had 7 bases not matched to a gene; V was cut back by 4 bases and J by 4 bases. CDR3 sequence: CASSLGLVHYNEQFF. The CDR3 DNA reads TGCGCCAGCAGCCTGGGACTAGTCCATTACAATGAGCAGTTCTTC.

The table lists this clonotype with a count of one. A much bigger clone sits one base away, suggesting this may be a read error. The chain couples TRBV9 to TRBJ1-1; D is uncertain. This CDR3 has 15 amino acids. The ends were cut back, 6 bases at V and 1 base at J, with 16 bases in the middle. Germline CDR1 reads SGDLS; CDR2 reads YYNGEE. The CDR3 loop reads CASNAGLEGNTEAFF. The DNA of the CDR3 is TGTGCCAGCAACGCTGGATTGGAGGGGAACACTGAAGCTTTCTTT.

Comment on this clonotype: Being one base from a much bigger clone, this may be a read error. The V call is TRBV27, the J call TRBJ1-2; tentative D call: TRBD1 (5 bases). Germline CDR1 and CDR2: MNHEY and SMNVEV (reference sequence). The CDR3 extends over 15 amino acids. The CDR3 spells CASSLSPREGYGCTF. The CDR3 bases are TGTGCCAGCAGTTTATCCCCCAGGGAGGGCTATGGCTGCACCTTC.

This clonotype was seen at least ten times. The CDR3 DNA reads TGTGCCAGCAGCCCCCACAGGAGCGGGGGTAGCTCCTACGAGCAGTACTTC. This translates into CASSPHRSGGSSYEQYF. This chain uses TRBV7-9 with TRBJ2-7; 8 bases are shared with TRBD2. Germline lookup yields CDR1 SEHNR and CDR2 FQNEAQ (reference sequence). The V segment lost 5 bases and the J segment 0 bases; nucleotides outside the gene matches: 12. The CDR3 runs to 17 residues.